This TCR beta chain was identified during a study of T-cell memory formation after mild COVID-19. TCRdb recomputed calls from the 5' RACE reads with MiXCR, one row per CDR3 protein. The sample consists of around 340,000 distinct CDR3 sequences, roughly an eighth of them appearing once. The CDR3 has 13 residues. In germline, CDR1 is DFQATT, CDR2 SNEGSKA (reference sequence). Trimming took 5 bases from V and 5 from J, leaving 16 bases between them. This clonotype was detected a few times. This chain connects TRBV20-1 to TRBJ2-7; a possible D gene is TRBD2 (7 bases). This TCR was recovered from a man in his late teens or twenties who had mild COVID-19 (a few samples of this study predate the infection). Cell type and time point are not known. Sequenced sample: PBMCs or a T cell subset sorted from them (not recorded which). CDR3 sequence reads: CSAQRQAGDEQYV. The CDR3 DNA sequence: TGCAGTGCTCAACGACAGGCGGGAGACGAGCAGTACGTC.